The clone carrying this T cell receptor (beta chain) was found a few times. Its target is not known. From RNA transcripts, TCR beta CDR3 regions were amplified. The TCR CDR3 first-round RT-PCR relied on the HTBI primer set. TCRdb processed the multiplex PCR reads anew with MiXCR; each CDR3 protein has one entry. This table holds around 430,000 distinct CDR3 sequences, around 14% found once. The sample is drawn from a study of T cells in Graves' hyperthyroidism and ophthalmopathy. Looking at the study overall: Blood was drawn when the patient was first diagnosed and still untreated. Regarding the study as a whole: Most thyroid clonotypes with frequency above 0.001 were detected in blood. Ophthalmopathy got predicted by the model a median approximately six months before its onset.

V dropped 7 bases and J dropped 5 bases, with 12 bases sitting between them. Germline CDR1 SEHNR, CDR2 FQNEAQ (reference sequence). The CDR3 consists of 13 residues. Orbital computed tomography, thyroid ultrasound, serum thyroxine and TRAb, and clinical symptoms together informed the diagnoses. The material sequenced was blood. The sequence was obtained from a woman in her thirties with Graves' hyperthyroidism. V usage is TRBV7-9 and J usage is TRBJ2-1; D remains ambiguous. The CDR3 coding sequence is TGTGCCAGCACCCCCCAAGAAAACAATGAGCAGTTCTTC. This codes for CASTPQENNEQFF.